This TCR beta chain was recovered during a study of T cell responses to AZD1222 COVID-19 vaccine. Study-wide results and caveats: Spike was spanned by vaccine-associated CD4 TCRs, with dominance at 160-218 and 743-854.

The CDR3 covers 15 residues. V gave up 5 bases and J gave up 0 bases; unmatched junction bases: 6. CDR1 is SGHNT, CDR2 YYREEE, per germline (reference sequence). Repertoires were generated with immunoSEQ multiplex PCR, while TCRdb's copy carries only in-frame clones and drops some. This sample carries over 95,000 clones, roughly nine tenths of them seen once, and the ten largest clones take around 8.3%. Remarks on this clone: What it recognizes is unknown.

This TCR was recovered from an adult who received the AZD1222 COVID-19 vaccine. This specimen was peripheral blood, taken 28 days after the second AZD1222 dose. The rearrangement links TRBV5-4 to TRBJ1-1, with 8 nucleotides matching TRBD1. This CDR3 is CASSLSTGVNTEAFF. DNA for the CDR3: TGTGCCAGCAGTCTTTCGACAGGGGTGAACACTGAAGCTTTCTTT.